These 9 T cell receptor beta chains originate from one sample sequenced in a study of T-cell reconstitution after alpha-beta-depleted transplantation in children. Preparation of the TCRbeta library was carried out with unique molecular identifiers. MiXCR, applied by TCRdb to the PCR reads, yields one record per CDR3 protein. The sample contains roughly 200,000 distinct CDR3 sequences, about 6.8% of which appear only once. The sequences come from PBMCs from the stem cell graft donor, collected from the stem cell graft. The receptors were gathered from a human donor who donated a stem cell graft to a child with Wiskott-Aldrich syndrome.

This chain connects TRBV20-1 to TRBJ2-2, with a tentative D call TRBD2 (7 bases). The CDR3 runs to 14 residues. CDR1 is DFQATT, CDR2 SNEGSKA, per germline (reference sequence). Trimming shortened V by 7 bases and J by 0 bases, and 12 bases separated the two germline ends. The CDR3 region has the DNA TGCAGTGTTTCGGGGGGCCCGAACACCGGGGAGCTGTTTTTT. As protein: CSVSGGPNTGELFF.

This clonotype was seen many times. This chain connects TRBV6-5 to TRBJ2-6; no definite D call. The CDR3 has 16 residues. Germline V lookup: CDR1 MNHEY, CDR2 SVGAGI. V was cut by 2 bases and J by 2 bases, with 10 bases left in between. The CDR3 DNA reads TGTGCCAGCAGTTACATGCGGCTCCCTGGGGCCAACGTCCTGACTTTC. Its protein product is CASSYMRLPGANVLTF.

This clonotype was counted a few times. The V call is TRBV12-3 or TRBV12-4, the J call TRBJ1-6; 8 nucleotides line up with TRBD1. The CDR3 is 14 residues long. V lost 6 bases, J lost 9 bases, and 7 bases stayed unmatched. The CDR3 DNA is TGTGCCAGCAGGGAGACAGGGGTGGGTTCACCCCTCCACTTT. Translation: CASRETGVGSPLHF.

This clonotype occurred many times. V gene TRBV3-1 combines with J gene TRBJ2-7; a possible D gene is TRBD2 (5 bases). CDR3 length: 12 residues. Trimming took 9 bases from V and 3 from J, leaving 12 bases between them. Germline CDR1 LGHDT, CDR2 YNNKEL (reference sequence). The CDR3 sequence: CASADWDYEQYF. CDR3 in DNA: TGTGCCAGTGCGGACTGGGACTACGAGCAGTACTTC.

This clonotype showed up just a few times. The CDR3 is CASSLGSQNTEAFF. In DNA, the CDR3 is TGCGCCAGCAGCTTGGGCAGCCAGAACACTGAAGCTTTCTTT. The J gene is TRBJ1-1, the V gene TRBV5-1, with unresolved D. Trimming pared 0 bases from V and 1 base from J, leaving 7 bases between. The germline V gene has CDR1 SGHRS and CDR2 YFSETQ. The CDR3 sequence is 14 residues long.

There are many counts of this clonotype. This chain uses TRBV5-1 with TRBJ2-2, with D maybe TRBD1 (5 bases). CDR1 is SGHRS and CDR2 is YFSETQ in the germline V gene. Trimming cost V 3 bases and J 4 bases, with 16 bases left between them. The CDR3 is made up of 16 amino acids. As DNA, the CDR3 is TGCGCCAGCAGCTATCGGACAAAGGATTCCACCGGGGAGCTGTTTTTT. This encodes CASSYRTKDSTGELFF.

This clonotype showed up many times. Germline is not matched at one junction end, which may reflect a read error. The chain has TRBV29-1 and TRBJ1-2, with D perhaps TRBD1 (6 bases). The CDR3 is 11 amino acids. Germline V gives CDR1 SQVTM, CDR2 ANQGSEA. The CDR3: CSIDRWYGYTF. In DNA, the CDR3 is TGCAGCATTGACAGGTGGTATGGCTACACCTTC.

This clonotype turned up a few times. The CDR3 spells CSARDQGASRYEQYF. As DNA, the CDR3 is TGCAGTGCTAGAGATCAGGGGGCTAGCCGCTACGAGCAGTACTTC. The V and J genes are TRBV20-1 and TRBJ2-7; the match to TRBD1 covers 8 bases. The J segment lost 3 bases and the V segment lost 0 bases, leaving 7 bases of the junction unmatched. Per the germline V gene, CDR1 is DFQATT and CDR2 is SNEGSKA (reference sequence). The CDR3 covers 15 residues.

This clonotype appeared many times. This chain joins TRBV28 and TRBJ2-6; no firm D call. V was trimmed by 3 bases and J by 0 bases, leaving 12 bases between them. CDR3 size: 17 residues. CDR1 MDHEN and CDR2 SYDVKM come from the germline V gene. The CDR3 coding sequence is TGTGCCAGCAGTTTCGAACGATCCCTCTCTGGGGCCAACGTCCTGACTTTC. As protein: CASSFERSLSGANVLTF.